A single sample is the source of the 16 T cell receptor beta chains below, sequenced in a study of shared clonotypes between healthy human individuals. Measured with immunoSEQ multiplex PCR; TCRdb has only the in-frame clones, and not every one. The sample carries some 2.1 million clones, about 95% recorded once. Sequenced: naive CD4+ T cells sorted from blood. The subset was: CD45RA+ positively selected. The receptors here all came from a man between 18 and 35 years old in good health.

Note on this clone: This sample includes further DNA sequences coding for the same CDR3. The chain carries TRBV7-3 and TRBJ2-3, with D maybe TRBD2 (6 bases). V was cut by 1 base and J by 0 bases, with 8 bases left in between. The CDR3 runs to 15 residues. Germline-derived CDR1 and CDR2 are SGHTA and FQGTGA. CDR3 coding DNA: TGTGCCAGCAGCTTAAATGGGGGGAGCACAGATACGCAGTATTTT. It yields the protein CASSLNGGSTDTQYF. Filled out from reference TRBV7-3 and TRBJ2-3, the complete variable domain reads GAGVSQTPSNKVTEKGKYVELRCDPISGHTALYWYRQSLGQGPEFLIYFQGTGAADDSGLPNDRFFAVRPEGSVSTLKIQRTERGDSAVYLCASSLNGGSTDTQYFGPGTRLTVL.

J is TRBJ2-1 and V is TRBV6-1; 9 bases fit TRBD1. This CDR3 contains 15 residues. From germline, CDR1 is MNHNS and CDR2 SASEGT. Trimming removed 9 bases from V and 0 bases from J; junction bases left unmatched: 6. The CDR3 here is CASIQGASSYNEQFF. CDR3 DNA sequence: TGTGCCAGTATACAGGGGGCTAGCTCCTACAATGAGCAGTTCTTC.

The chain combines TRBV10-3 with TRBJ2-7; TRBD2 agrees at 7 bases. CDR3 size: 14 residues. Germline assignment: CDR1 ENHRY and CDR2 SYGVKD. Trimming removed 10 bases from V and 2 bases from J; junction bases left unmatched: 11. CDR3: CATAPPSGTYEQYF. For the CDR3, the DNA is TGTGCCACCGCCCCACCTAGCGGAACCTACGAGCAGTACTTC.

In its sample, this clone was seen a few times. The sample holds other DNA sequences that translate to the same CDR3. The J gene is TRBJ1-5, the V gene TRBV5-4; D remains ambiguous. Germline V gene data show CDR1 as SGHNT and CDR2 as YYREEE (reference sequence). The CDR3 length is 13 residues. The germline V and J ends were trimmed by 0 bases and 4 bases, with 5 bases remaining between them. CDR3 loop: CASSLGPNQPQHF. The CDR3 DNA sequence: TGTGCCAGCAGCTTGGGTCCGAATCAGCCCCAGCATTTT.

V is TRBV7-2 and J is TRBJ1-2; perhaps TRBD1 as D (6 bases). The V end was cut by 5 bases, the J end by 11 bases, with 18 bases between. Germline V gene data show CDR1 as SGHTA and CDR2 as FQGNSA. The CDR3 sequence is 13 residues long. CDR3 DNA: TGTGCCAGCAGCCCTAACTTGGGAAGGGGGTACACCTTC. Its translation is CASSPNLGRGYTF.

V and J are TRBV28 and TRBJ1-1; D perhaps matches TRBD1 (6 bases). CDR3 length: 15 residues. In germline, CDR1 is MDHEN, CDR2 SYDVKM. V was shortened by 6 bases and J by 0 bases, with 14 bases between the two germline ends. CDR3 sequence (DNA): TGTGCCAGCAGCTCCGACAGGCAAATGAACACTGAAGCTTTCTTT. This codes for CASSSDRQMNTEAFF. The full variable domain, in which reference TRBV28 and TRBJ1-1 provide the parts outside the CDR3, is DVKVTQSSRYLVKRTGEKVFLECVQDMDHENMFWYRQDPGLGLRLIYFSYDVKMKEKGDIPEGYSVSREKKERFSLILESASTNQTSMYLCASSSDRQMNTEAFFGQGTRLTVV.

The J gene is TRBJ2-7, the V gene TRBV10-3; 7 bases are shared with TRBD1. Germline CDR1 is ENHRY and CDR2 is SYGVKD. The CDR3 runs 14 residues. With V trimmed by 4 bases and J by 0 bases, 3 bases remained unmatched. CDR3 sequence reads: CAISVRDSSYEQYF. CDR3 nucleotide sequence: TGTGCCATCAGTGTGAGGGACAGCTCCTACGAGCAGTACTTC.

In DNA form, the CDR3 reads TGTGCCAGCAGCAAAGGGAGATCCGGACACAGCACCGGGGAGCTGTTTTTT. As protein: CASSKGRSGHSTGELFF. The rearrangement joins TRBV21-1 to TRBJ2-2; the table's D call TRBD1 went unverified against the DNA. TRBV21-1 is tagged as a pseudogene. CDR3 length: 17 amino acids.

The chain combines TRBV7-2 with TRBJ2-7, with 7 bases identical to TRBD1. V was clipped by 1 base and J by 6 bases; unmatched bases: 9. Germline V gene data show CDR1 as SGHTA and CDR2 as FQGNSA. CDR3 length equals 15 residues. DNA of the CDR3: TGTGCCAGCAGCTTAGTTACCGGGACAGCCACCGAGCAGTACTTC. Encoded protein: CASSLVTGTATEQYF.

The chain is built from TRBV19 and TRBJ2-5; weak D call: TRBD2 (5 bases). The CDR3 runs 13 residues. The germline V gene has CDR1 LNHDA and CDR2 SQIVND (reference sequence). Between the trimmed V and J ends, which lost 6 bases and 2 bases, there was a span of 10 bases. Here the CDR3 DNA reads TGTGCCAGTAGCCTCGGGGTGCAAGAGACCCAGTACTTC. As protein: CASSLGVQETQYF.

The chain is built from TRBV2 and TRBJ2-3, with 11 bases lining up with TRBD2. Per the germline V gene, CDR1 is SNHLY and CDR2 is FYNNEI. The trim removed 4 bases at V and 6 bases at J, leaving 6 bases unmatched. The CDR3 covers 15 residues. This CDR3 reads CASSGSGRAADTQYF. The CDR3 DNA is TGTGCCAGCAGTGGTAGCGGGAGGGCCGCTGATACGCAGTATTTT. Full variable domain (remainder filled in from reference TRBV2 and TRBJ2-3): EPEVTQTPSHQVTQMGQEVILRCVPISNHLYFYWYRQILGQKVEFLVSFYNNEISEKSEIFDDQFSVERPDGSNFTLKIRSTKLEDSAMYFCASSGSGRAADTQYFGPGTRLTVL.

The genes are TRBV30 and TRBJ2-1; weak D call: TRBD1 (6 bases). The CDR3 spans 15 residues. CDR1 and CDR2 (germline): GTSNPN, SVGIG (reference sequence). The V end lost 2 bases, the J end lost 4 bases, and 15 bases lay between the germline ends. As DNA, the CDR3 is TGTGCCTGGAGTCCCGGGGACGGGACATACAATGAGCAGTTCTTC. Encoded protein: CAWSPGDGTYNEQFF.

This clone occurred once. A junction end diverges from the germline sequence, so it may reflect a read error. This chain links TRBV7-2 with TRBJ2-7; the D gene could be TRBD1 or TRBD2 (5 bases each). The CDR3 has 12 amino acids. Germline CDR1 is SGHTA and CDR2 is FQGNSA. Here the CDR3 reads CASSFVGTEQYF. The CDR3 DNA sequence: TGTGCCAGTAGCTTTGTGGGGACCGAGCAGTACTTC.

This clone was detected a few times. Other DNA sequences in this sample translate to the same CDR3. This chain connects TRBV19 to TRBJ2-7; D is unresolved. Trimming took off 5 bases at V and 4 bases at J, with 6 bases between the two ends. The CDR3 spans 11 residues. CDR1 and CDR2 from the germline V gene are LNHDA and SQIVND (reference sequence). DNA of the CDR3: TGTGCCAGTAGTTCTAGGTACGAGCAGTACTTC. Amino acids: CASSSRYEQYF.

The chain carries TRBV11-2 and TRBJ2-3, with 10 positions matching TRBD1. Germline V CDR1 and CDR2: SGHAT, FQNNGV. This CDR3 spans 15 amino acids. Losses at the gene ends were 5 bases for V and 3 bases for J; bases not matched to a gene: 5. The DNA of the CDR3 is TGTGCCAGCAGCCCATGGGACAGGGGTACAGATACGCAGTATTTT. Translating gives CASSPWDRGTDTQYF.

This chain joins TRBV6-5 and TRBJ1-3; tentative D call: TRBD1 (5 bases). The germline gives CDR1 MNHEY, CDR2 SVGAGI. The CDR3 has 15 residues. The V gene lost 3 bases and the J gene lost 2 bases, with 11 bases spanning the gap. The CDR3 DNA sequence: TGTGCCAGCAGTTATGGGGACGTCCCTGGAAACACCATATATTTT. It yields the protein CASSYGDVPGNTIYF.